These 7 T cell receptor beta chains share one sample of origin, sequenced in a study of cytomegalovirus exposure and HLA in healthy donors. The primer mix had 60 Vbeta and 13 Jbeta primers. Data came from immunoSEQ multiplex PCR; TCRdb stores just in-frame clones and leaves some out. The sample lists approximately 100,000 clones, roughly 79% seen once, with around 4.5% in the top ten. The sample taken for sequencing was PBMCs. All receptors derive from a woman between 40 and 50 years old in good health and CMV-seronegative.

The chain links TRBV5-1 to TRBJ2-1; D is uncertain. The V end lost 2 bases, the J end lost 2 bases, and 8 bases lay between the germline ends. The CDR3 spans 14 residues. Germline values: CDR1 SGHRS, CDR2 YFSETQ. The DNA for the CDR3 is TGCGCCAGCAGCTTTGGGCAGACCTACAATGAGCAGTTCTTC. This gives the protein CASSFGQTYNEQFF.

Here the CDR3 reads CASSLGLPNKQFF. CDR3 bases: TGTGCCAGCAGCTTGGGACTACCTAATAAGCAGTTCTTC. The V and J genes are TRBV5-6 and TRBJ2-1; TRBD2 is a possible D gene (5 bases). From germline, CDR1 is SGHDT and CDR2 YYEEEE. This CDR3 spans 13 amino acids. The ends were cut back, 0 bases at V and 11 bases at J, with 12 bases in the middle. The variable domain in full, completed from reference TRBV5-6 and TRBJ2-1, reads DAGVTQSPTHLIKTRGQQVTLRCSPKSGHDTVSWYQQALGQGPQFIFQYYEEEERQRGNFPDRFSGHQFPNYSSELNVNALLLGDSALYLCASSLGLPNKQFFGPGTRLTVL.

This clone was seen a single time. The genes are TRBV19 and TRBJ2-5, with a tentative D call TRBD1 (7 bases). This CDR3 has 14 amino acids. Germline assignment: CDR1 LNHDA and CDR2 SQIVND (reference sequence). The V end was cut by 5 bases, the J end by 2 bases, with 12 bases between. The CDR3 loop is CASSVQGGQETQYF. Here the CDR3 DNA reads TGTGCCAGTAGTGTCCAGGGGGGACAAGAGACCCAGTACTTC.

This chain uses TRBV27 with TRBJ2-7, with TRBD2 as a possible D gene (6 bases). Germline V CDR1 and CDR2: MNHEY, SMNVEV (reference sequence). V lost 3 bases to trimming and J lost 4 bases, with 10 bases between them. This CDR3 region has 13 residues. The CDR3 loop reads CASSLNRGYEQYF. CDR3 coding DNA: TGTGCCAGCAGTTTGAACCGGGGGTACGAGCAGTACTTC.

This chain links TRBV7-6 with TRBJ2-7; 7 bases map to TRBD1. The CDR3 sequence is 14 residues long. The V gene end was trimmed by 3 bases and the J gene end by 6 bases; junction bases not matched to a gene: 8. CDR1 and CDR2 (germline): SGHVS, FNYEAQ. In DNA form, the CDR3 reads TGTGCCAGCAGCTTTTTGGGACAGTTTGCCGAGCAGTACTTC. Protein: CASSFLGQFAEQYF.

V usage is TRBV30 and J usage is TRBJ1-4; D perhaps matches TRBD1 (6 bases). The germline V gene encodes CDR1 GTSNPN and CDR2 SVGIG (reference sequence). V was clipped by 3 bases and J by 0 bases, with 14 bases between them. The CDR3 consists of 16 residues. CDR3 residues: CAWRTGTPTTNEKLFF. CDR3 in DNA: TGTGCCTGGAGGACCGGGACACCGACAACTAATGAAAAACTGTTTTTT.

The chain carries TRBV7-2 and TRBJ1-6, with TRBD1 matching over 9 bases. Trimming took 1 base from V and 10 from J; bases not matched to a gene: 5. The CDR3 is made up of 15 amino acids. Germline V lookup: CDR1 SGHTA, CDR2 FQGNSA. CDR3 region: CASSLVAQGASPLHF. As DNA, the CDR3 is TGTGCCAGCAGCTTAGTGGCACAGGGGGCCTCACCCCTCCACTTT.